This T cell receptor (beta chain) was sequenced for a study of OX40 agonist ivuxolimab in advanced cancers. This clone was counted a single time. Its antigen is not identified. The data were produced by immunoSEQ multiplex PCR, yet TCRdb's version contains in-frame clones alone and is incomplete. The data show about 42,000 clones, roughly 77% seen once. The CDR3 covers 15 residues. Germline CDR1 and CDR2: KGHSH and LQKENI. V was shortened by 2 bases and J by 10 bases, with 15 bases between the two germline ends. General study results and limits: Clones of CD4+ and CD8+ blood T cells grew by week 6 at doses of 0.1 to 3.0 mg/kg.

The sequence was obtained from an adult with an advanced solid tumor such as melanoma, head and neck, liver or kidney cancer. V and J are TRBV18 and TRBJ1-6; a weak D match, TRBD1 (5 bases). Sequences were derived from CD4+ or CD8+ T cells sorted from blood, sampled in a trial of the OX40 agonist ivuxolimab. The CDR3 DNA follows: TGTGCCAGCTCACCATCCCCCCAGGGATCCTCACCCCTCCACTTT. Translated, it gives CASSPSPQGSSPLHF.